The 7 T cell receptor beta chains listed next were all sequenced from one sample in a study of blood T cell repertoires in COVID-19. The assay was immunoSEQ multiplex PCR, and TCRdb's table has in-frame clones only and misses some. The data contain over 400,000 clones, approximately 85% of them seen just once; the ten biggest clones take up approximately 3.2%. The sequencing sample was made of peripheral blood. All receptors derive from a human donor in a cohort sampled during active COVID-19.

The chain links TRBV19 to TRBJ1-2, with a tentative D call TRBD1 (6 bases). Trimming removed 8 bases from V and 4 bases from J, with 20 bases in between. The CDR3 extends over 15 amino acids. From germline, CDR1 is LNHDA and CDR2 SQIVND (reference sequence). The CDR3 DNA is TGTGCCAGTTTCCCCTCCATGACAGGAGCCTATGGCTACACCTTC. Translation: CASFPSMTGAYGYTF.

The J gene is TRBJ1-6, the V gene TRBV7-2; D is undetermined. This CDR3 has 14 residues. The ends were cut back, 7 bases at V and 7 bases at J, with 14 bases in the middle. The germline V gene has CDR1 SGHTA and CDR2 FQGNSA. The CDR3 here is CASTLTSGNSPLHF. The CDR3 nucleotides are TGTGCCAGCACTCTCACCTCCGGGAATTCACCCCTCCACTTT. Supplemented by reference TRBV7-2 and TRBJ1-6, the full variable domain reads GAGVSQSPSNKVTEKGKDVELRCDPISGHTALYWYRQSLGQGLEFLIYFQGNSAPDKSGLPSDRFSAERTGGSVSTLTIQRTQQEDSAVYLCASTLTSGNSPLHFGNGTRLTVT.

Notes on this clone: At the DNA level, this CDR3 is encoded by other sequences in the same sample as well. This chain joins TRBV5-1 and TRBJ2-5; weak D call: TRBD2 (5 bases). CDR1 and CDR2 from the germline V gene are SGHRS and YFSETQ. This CDR3 spans 14 amino acids. Deletions cut 4 bases from V and 4 bases from J, with 14 bases between. CDR3 region: CASSPGLAGETQYF. CDR3 DNA: TGCGCCAGCAGCCCCGGGCTAGCCGGAGAGACCCAGTACTTC.

The chain joins TRBV29-1 to TRBJ1-6; weak D call: TRBD1 (6 bases). Trimming cost V 7 bases and J 6 bases, with 13 bases left between them. The length of the CDR3 is 13 residues. Germline values: CDR1 SQVTM, CDR2 ANQGSEA. CDR3: CSARDTGNSPLHF. CDR3 bases: TGCAGCGCACGGGACACGGGTAATTCACCCCTCCACTTT.

The rearrangement links TRBV3-1 (or the pseudogene TRBV3-2) to TRBJ1-6, with 8 nucleotides matching TRBD1. The trim removed 3 bases at V and 5 bases at J, leaving 3 bases unmatched. Germline V gene data show CDR1 as LGHDT and CDR2 as YNNKEL (reference sequence). This CDR3 is built from 15 residues. The CDR3: CASSQWGQDNSPLHF. CDR3 sequence (DNA): TGTGCCAGCAGCCAGTGGGGACAGGATAATTCACCCCTCCACTTT.

The rearrangement uses TRBV28 and TRBJ2-7; 9 bases are a match to TRBD1. The V gene's germline CDR1 is MDHEN and CDR2 SYDVKM. The CDR3 runs 13 residues. The junction had 5 bases not matched to a gene; V was cut back by 6 bases and J by 5 bases. DNA of the CDR3: TGTGCCAGCAGACAACAGGGGGCCGACGAGCAGTACTTC. Amino acid sequence: CASRQQGADEQYF. Full variable domain (rest looked up from reference TRBV28 and TRBJ2-7): DVKVTQSSRYLVKRTGEKVFLECVQDMDHENMFWYRQDPGLGLRLIYFSYDVKMKEKGDIPEGYSVSREKKERFSLILESASTNQTSMYLCASRQQGADEQYFGPGTRLTVT.

The sample holds a few counts of this clone. This chain uses TRBV6-6 with TRBJ2-7, with 8 bases identical to TRBD2. V shed 5 bases and J 4 bases; nucleotides not matched to a gene: 7. CDR3 size: 14 residues. Per germline, CDR1 MNHNY and CDR2 SVGAGI (reference sequence). The CDR3 loop reads CASSGTRGLYEQYF. The DNA of the CDR3 is TGTGCCAGCAGTGGGACTAGGGGTTTATACGAGCAGTACTTC.